This T cell receptor (beta chain) came from a study of prognosis after radiotherapy for stage I lung cancer. This clonotype was detected ten times or more. Starting from genomic DNA, TCR beta CDR3 was amplified through two-round multiplex PCR. First-round PCR, the initial amplification, used primers specific to each TRBV and TRBJ gene. TCRdb itself ran the multiplex PCR reads through MiXCR, one entry per CDR3 protein. Of nearly 20,000 distinct CDR3 sequences listed, around 24% are singletons. This CDR3 spans 15 amino acids. V lost 6 bases and J lost 4, with 16 bases in between. Germline V lookup: CDR1 LNHNV, CDR2 YYDKDF (reference sequence).

The source is a donor over 45 with non-small cell lung cancer. The chain has TRBV15 and TRBJ1-3; TRBD1 might be the D (5 bases). Sequenced here: PBMCs, sampled before or after stereotactic body radiation therapy (not recorded which). DNA for the CDR3: TGTGCCACCAGGTTACAGCGGGGGTCGGGAAACACCATATATTTT. It is translated as CATRLQRGSGNTIYF. Full variable domain (outside the CDR3, taken from reference TRBV15 and TRBJ1-3): DAMVIQNPRYQVTQFGKPVTLSCSQTLNHNVMYWYQQKSSQAPKLLFHYYDKDFNNEADTPDNFQSRRPNTSFCFLDIRSPGLGDTAMYLCATRLQRGSGNTIYFGEGSWLTVV.